This T cell receptor (beta chain) emerged from a study of T-cell reconstitution after alpha-beta-depleted transplantation in children (dated by TCRdb to the mid-2010s). Regarding the complete study: T-cell immune reconstitution after TCRalphabeta/CD19-depleted allogeneic hematopoietic cell transplantation in children was quantitatively tracked in the study by means of TCR repertoire profiling.

There are many counts of this clonotype. It has no known antigen specificity. Base quality data are lacking; no much larger clone is found one base away. CDR1 is given as SQVTM and CDR2 as ANQGSEA, both from the germline V gene. V is shortened by 2 bases, J by 2 bases, and the region joining them spans 6 bases. Including cysteine and phenylalanine, the CDR3 has 12 amino acids. CDR3 DNA is the only sequence kept; it has 36 bases, read in frame from the first base. The method behind the library was PCR. The sequencer listed for this sample is Illumina HiSeq 2500. Molecular barcoding was employed in the preparation of TCR libraries, with unique molecular identifiers being used to normalize TCRbeta repertoire quantification. TCRdb took the public reads, trimmed them with fastp at Q25, ran MiXCR for clone calling and kept in-frame beta chains. Rows are unified per CDR3 protein, each entry keeping the most common DNA and genes. The sample profile shows 600,000 to 700,000 distinct CDR3 sequences; 15% to 20% of them were found once. The ten largest clones represent 0.85% to 1.3% of the sample.

This receptor was obtained from a human donor who donated a stem cell graft to a child with acute myeloid leukemia. This sequence uses TRBV29-1 and TRBJ2-5; the D gene is not confidently resolved. Sample: PBMCs from the stem cell graft donor, taken from the stem cell graft. The DNA sequence is given as TGCAGCGTTGAATACAGTCAAGAGACCCAGTACTTC. It encodes CSVEYSQETQYF. The entire variable domain, with the stretches around the CDR3 drawn from the reference TRBV29-1 and TRBJ2-5 proteins, is SAVISQKPSRDICQRGTSLTIQCQVDSQVTMMFWYRQQPGQSLTLIATANQGSEATYESGFVIDKFPISRPNLTFSTLTVSNMSPEDSSIYLCSVEYSQETQYFGPGTRLLVL.